One sample yielded the 18 T cell receptor beta chains listed below, sequenced in a study of T cells in Graves' hyperthyroidism and ophthalmopathy. TCR beta CDR3 regions were amplified from RNA. In the first-round RT-PCR of the TCR CDR3, the HTBI primer set was used. From the multiplex PCR reads, TCRdb called clonotypes with MiXCR, one entry per CDR3 protein. In the table there are 600,000 to 650,000 distinct CDR3 sequences, roughly 20% of which are singletons. Sequencing was done on a sample of blood. The receptors were gathered from a man aged 25 to 40 with Graves' ophthalmopathy.

This clonotype has more than one count but fewer than ten. The chain recombines TRBV28 with TRBJ2-7, with D perhaps matching TRBD1 (5 bases). The CDR3 contains 17 residues. The germline V and J ends were trimmed by 6 bases and 0 bases, with 21 bases remaining between them. Germline CDR1 reads MDHEN; CDR2 reads SYDVKM. The CDR3 reads CASRPQRQFWDSYEQYF. CDR3 DNA sequence: TGTGCCAGCAGGCCCCAGAGACAGTTCTGGGACTCCTACGAGCAGTACTTC.

This clonotype has a handful of counts. The chain is built from TRBV14 and TRBJ1-2; D gene ambiguous. CDR1 and CDR2 (germline): SGHDN, FVKESK. Trimming cost V 4 bases and J 10 bases, with 16 bases left between them. The CDR3 contains 13 residues. CDR3 bases: TGTGCCAGCAGCCCTACCGCCGGTGGAGACTACACCTTC. It specifies CASSPTAGGDYTF.

This clonotype was counted a few times. The V and J genes are TRBV19 and TRBJ1-1; D is unresolved. The V gene lost 6 bases and the J gene lost 5 bases, with 13 bases spanning the gap. Germline values: CDR1 LNHDA, CDR2 SQIVND (reference sequence). The length of the CDR3 is 13 residues. The CDR3 sequence: CASRSLRDTEAFF. For the CDR3, the DNA is TGTGCCAGTAGAAGTTTGAGAGATACTGAAGCTTTCTTT.

This chain links TRBV7-2 with TRBJ2-2; the D is unclear. The CDR3 has 16 residues. The V and J ends lost 1 base and 5 bases respectively, with 14 bases between them. CDR1 and CDR2 (germline): SGHTA, FQGNSA. CDR3 nucleotides: TGTGCCAGCAGCTTAGAAGAGGCGGCTGAAACCGGGGAGCTGTTTTTT. Amino acid sequence: CASSLEEAAETGELFF.

In its sample, this clonotype was seen many times. This chain links TRBV18 with TRBJ2-3, with TRBD1 as a possible D gene (6 bases). The V gene lost 3 bases and the J gene lost 5 bases, with 9 bases spanning the gap. This CDR3 has 13 amino acids. Germline loops: CDR1 KGHSH, CDR2 LQKENI. The CDR3 protein is CASSPYREDTQYF. In DNA form, the CDR3 reads TGTGCCAGCTCACCTTACAGGGAAGATACGCAGTATTTT.

This clonotype was seen only once. The chain uses TRBV10-3 and TRBJ2-1; no firm D call. The V end lost 6 bases, the J end lost 0 bases, and 12 bases lay between the germline ends. Germline CDR1 is ENHRY and CDR2 is SYGVKD. This CDR3 spans 15 amino acids. The CDR3 protein is CAIRPIESSYNEQFF. CDR3 nucleotide sequence: TGTGCCATCAGGCCGATCGAGAGCTCCTACAATGAGCAGTTCTTC.

This clonotype was counted a few times. The chain couples TRBV6-1 to TRBJ2-1; TRBD2 matches at 10 bases. There are 13 residues in the CDR3. Losses at the gene ends were 8 bases for V and 7 bases for J; bases not matched to a gene: 5. The germline V gene encodes CDR1 MNHNS and CDR2 SASEGT. DNA for the CDR3: TGTGCCAGCCCGGAGACTAGCGGGAATGAGCAGTTCTTC. Translating gives CASPETSGNEQFF.

This clonotype was seen at least ten times. The CDR3 region has the DNA TGTGCCAGCAGTGAAGATCGGAACTATGGCTACACCTTC. It is translated as CASSEDRNYGYTF. The chain has TRBV2 and TRBJ1-2, with D uncertain. CDR1 is SNHLY and CDR2 is FYNNEI in the germline V gene. There are 13 residues in the CDR3. The V gene lost 1 base and the J gene lost 2 bases, with 5 bases spanning the gap.

The chain recombines TRBV29-1 with TRBJ2-7; unclear D gene. Germline values: CDR1 SQVTM, CDR2 ANQGSEA. There are 11 residues in the CDR3. V lost 1 base, J lost 3 bases, and 4 bases lay in between. CDR3 amino acids: CSVEVYYEQYF. CDR3 nucleotide sequence: TGCAGCGTTGAAGTATACTACGAGCAGTACTTC.

V gene TRBV2 combines with J gene TRBJ2-3; TRBD1 agrees at 11 bases. This CDR3 contains 16 residues. Germline lookup yields CDR1 SNHLY and CDR2 FYNNEI. J gave up 3 bases and V 4 bases, and 6 bases lay outside the gene matches. CDR3 region: CASSVTGQGGTDTQYF. The CDR3 DNA reads as TGTGCCAGCAGTGTTACGGGACAGGGGGGGACAGATACGCAGTATTTT. Full variable domain (missing parts from reference TRBV2 and TRBJ2-3): EPEVTQTPSHQVTQMGQEVILRCVPISNHLYFYWYRQILGQKVEFLVSFYNNEISEKSEIFDDQFSVERPDGSNFTLKIRSTKLEDSAMYFCASSVTGQGGTDTQYFGPGTRLTVL.

On this clonotype itself: An end of the junction does not agree with germline; a read error may underlie this. The chain links TRBV7-9 to TRBJ2-2; 7 bases agree with TRBD2. The germline CDR1 and CDR2 sequences are SEHNR and FQNEAQ (reference sequence). This CDR3 region has 17 residues. The DNA of the CDR3 is TGTGTCAGCAGCTCTACCTTTAGCGGGCCAAACACCGGGGAGCTGTTTTTT. Protein sequence: CVSSSTFSGPNTGELFF.

With respect to this clonotype: A much larger clone lies one base from this, so it may be a read error. The genes are TRBV2 and TRBJ1-1; the D gene is possibly TRBD1 (6 bases). The CDR3 extends over 16 amino acids. V was pared by 5 bases and J by 0 bases, with 16 bases between. Germline values: CDR1 SNHLY, CDR2 FYNNEI. The CDR3 nucleotides are TGTGCCAGCAGTTTGGCCAGGGGAGCGATGAACACTGAAGCTTTCTTT. This gives the protein CASSLARGAMNTEAFF.

The V gene is TRBV6-1, the J gene TRBJ2-7; the match to TRBD2 covers 7 bases. The CDR3 has 16 residues. Trimming at V came to 8 bases and at J to 2 bases, leaving 15 bases not matched to a gene. Per the germline V gene, CDR1 is MNHNS and CDR2 is SASEGT. The CDR3 here is CASHAGGRALTYEQYF. The DNA of the CDR3 is TGTGCCAGCCATGCGGGCGGGAGAGCGCTTACCTACGAGCAGTACTTC.

Remarks on this clonotype: Sequence at one end of the junction differs from germline and may be a read error. The CDR3 region has the DNA TGTGCCAGCAGCTTAACCGCCAATCGGCCCCAGCATTTT. This gives the protein CASSLTANRPQHF. V and J are TRBV7-3 and TRBJ1-5; D unresolved. Looked up from germline, CDR1 is SGHTA and CDR2 is FQGTGA. This CDR3 comprises 13 residues.

This clonotype was seen repeatedly, ten times or more. This rearrangement joins TRBV28 to TRBJ2-3; D not resolved. Per germline, CDR1 MDHEN and CDR2 SYDVKM. There are 14 residues in the CDR3. Trimming removed 2 bases at V and 2 bases at J, with 8 bases between. This CDR3 reads CASSLEQFTDTQYF. CDR3 DNA sequence: TGTGCCAGCAGTTTAGAACAGTTCACAGATACGCAGTATTTT.

The J gene is TRBJ2-5, the V gene TRBV27, with 7 bases fitting TRBD1. V gave up 5 bases and J gave up 2 bases; unmatched junction bases: 5. CDR1 is MNHEY, CDR2 SMNVEV, per germline (reference sequence). This CDR3 is built from 14 residues. The DNA of the CDR3 is TGTGCCAGCAGTAGGACAGGACGTCAAGAGACCCAGTACTTC. Protein sequence: CASSRTGRQETQYF.

This clonotype was counted only a few times. V and J are TRBV4-3 and TRBJ2-3; D ambiguous. Trimming removed 1 base at V and 4 bases at J, with 15 bases between. CDR3 length equals 16 residues. Germline lookup yields CDR1 LGHNA and CDR2 YSLEER. Written as DNA, the CDR3 is TGCGCCAGCAGCCAAGGGGCGGCCAATTTTGCAGATACGCAGTATTTT. Translated, it gives CASSQGAANFADTQYF.

The CDR3 coding sequence is TGTGCCTGGACTCTGGGGACTAGCGGGAGTGAGCAGTACTTC. Amino acids: CAWTLGTSGSEQYF. The gene calls are TRBV30 and TRBJ2-7, with 14 bases lining up with TRBD2. CDR1 GTSNPN and CDR2 SVGIG come from the germline V gene (reference sequence). Germline trimming cut 4 bases from V and 7 bases from J; bases unmatched to any gene: 6. This CDR3 region has 14 residues.